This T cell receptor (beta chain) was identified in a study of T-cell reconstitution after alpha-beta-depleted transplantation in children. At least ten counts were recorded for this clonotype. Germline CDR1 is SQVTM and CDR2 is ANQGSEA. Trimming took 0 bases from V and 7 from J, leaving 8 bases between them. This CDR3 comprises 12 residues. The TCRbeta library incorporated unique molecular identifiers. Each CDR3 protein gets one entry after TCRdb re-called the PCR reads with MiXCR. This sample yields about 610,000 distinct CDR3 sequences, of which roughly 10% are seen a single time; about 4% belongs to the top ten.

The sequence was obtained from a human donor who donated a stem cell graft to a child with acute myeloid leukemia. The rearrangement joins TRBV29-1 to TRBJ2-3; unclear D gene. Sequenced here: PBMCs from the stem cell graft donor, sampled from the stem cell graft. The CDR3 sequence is CSVEESTNTQYF. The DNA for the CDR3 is TGCAGCGTTGAAGAGTCTACAAATACGCAGTATTTT.